This T cell receptor (beta chain) was captured in a study of OX40 agonist ivuxolimab in advanced cancers. Points from the study as a whole: Part of the nonresponder group also had normalized T-cell clonal expansion that was low.

The V and J ends lost 4 bases and 3 bases respectively, with 16 bases between them. CDR1 is SGDLS and CDR2 is YYNGEE in the germline V gene. The CDR3 runs to 15 residues. As to this clone: Its matching antigen is unknown.

Clones were read by immunoSEQ multiplex PCR, and TCRdb kept only the in-frame ones, dropping some. The table has around 63,000 clones, 80% to 90% seen once. The source is an adult with an advanced solid tumor such as melanoma, head and neck, liver or kidney cancer. V gene TRBV9 combines with J gene TRBJ2-5, with a tentative D call TRBD1 (8 bases). The sequenced sample was CD4+ or CD8+ T cells sorted from blood, obtained in a trial of the OX40 agonist ivuxolimab. As DNA, the CDR3 is TGTGCCAGCAGCACCCATACAGGGGGGGAAGAGACCCAGTACTTC. Amino acids: CASSTHTGGEETQYF.